This T cell receptor beta chain emerged from a study of CD8 T cells in Susac syndrome (dated by TCRdb to the late 2010s). Describing the broader study: Among the Susac syndrome patients who were sequenced, clinically active disease was present in 5 or 6 and clinical remission was observed in fewer than ten. Whether CD8+ T cell activation and differentiation in Susac syndrome was antigen driven was tested using repertoire sequencing. At blood withdrawal, Susac syndrome patients were therapy-naive, treated with corticosteroids (with IVIg additionally given to some), or treated with IVIg alone. Results the study describes overall, beyond this receptor: The TCR sequencing and HLA analysis was acknowledged to have included a relatively small number of individuals. The CD4+ T cell repertoire of patients with Susac syndrome showed no detectable clonal expansion.

RNA was extracted using the RNeasy kit, and roughly 0.5 to 1 microgram was reverse transcribed with random hexamers. The immunoSEQ multiplex PCR assay, covering 54 Vbeta and 13 Jbeta segments, was used to amplify TCR beta CDR3 regions. To correct PCR amplification bias, a synthetic template baseline was used for both primer optimization and computational correction. In the authors' own workflow: Reads were assigned to V, D and J genes according to IMGT and analyzed in immunoSEQ Analyzer, with only productive sequences retained. To calculate clonality, Shannon entropy was normalized by log2 of the number of productive unique sequences and then subtracted from one. For each patient and control, public and private clones were evaluated within the 100 most prevalent clones. Clones were defined as Susac-specific if absent from the healthy and MS cohorts, from around 1,000 published viral clones and from other ImmuneACCESS disease sequences. The public reads were reanalyzed by TCRdb: fastp trimming at Q25, MiXCR alignment, in-frame beta chains only. Rows are unified per CDR3 protein, each entry keeping the most common DNA and genes. What appears here as the V and J calls and clone size reflects TCRdb's work, not the paper's. The sample contains some 150,000 distinct CDR3 sequences, 90% to 96% of them found a single time. Of the sample, about 0.08% is held by the ten largest clones.

Peripheral blood CD8+ and CD4+ T cells from healthy donors, Susac syndrome patients and multiple sclerosis patients were profiled using high-throughput TCR beta sequencing. The Susac syndrome patients fulfilled recently defined diagnostic criteria for definite or probable disease. Bulk CD8+ and CD4+ T cells were purified by magnetic negative isolation, whereas CD8+ TEMRA cells were enriched by FACS. Blood was drawn into EDTA tubes, processed within 24 hours, and PBMCs were isolated by density gradient centrifugation. PBMCs intended for TCR sequencing were frozen in liquid nitrogen and were later thawed in a 37 degrees C water bath. The sorted or isolated CD4+, CD8+ and CD8+ TEMRA cells had a purity of 90% or higher. Turning to this clonotype: Its antigen target is currently unknown. No much larger clone exists at a distance of one base, and base qualities are not known.

V is shortened by 8 bases, J by 7 bases, and the region joining them spans 15 bases. The germline V gene provides CDR1 SNHLY and CDR2 FYNNEI. Measured from the cysteine to the phenylalanine, the CDR3 is 13 residues long. Just the 39-base CDR3 DNA is kept, in frame starting at base 1. The V gene is TRBV2 and the J gene is TRBJ1-5, with TRBD1 perhaps the D gene, on 5 matching bases. The TCR comes from a human donor with Susac syndrome. Material for sequencing was CD4+ T cells from PBMCs. The CDR3 reads CASARLEGQPQHF. At the DNA level, the sequence is TGTGCCAGCGCGCGTCTCGAGGGGCAGCCCCAGCATTTT.